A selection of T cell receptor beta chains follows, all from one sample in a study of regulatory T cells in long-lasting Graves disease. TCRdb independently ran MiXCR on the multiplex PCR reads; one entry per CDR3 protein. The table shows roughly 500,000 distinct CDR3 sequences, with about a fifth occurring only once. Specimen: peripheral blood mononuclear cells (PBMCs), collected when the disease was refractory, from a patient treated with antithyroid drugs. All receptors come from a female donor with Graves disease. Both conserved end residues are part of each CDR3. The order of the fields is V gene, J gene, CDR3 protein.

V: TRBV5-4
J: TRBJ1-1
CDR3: CASSLFRDSLTEAFF

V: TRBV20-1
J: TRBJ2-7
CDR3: CSVGWGSNEQYF

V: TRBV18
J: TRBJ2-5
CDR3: CASSRNGGRQETQYF

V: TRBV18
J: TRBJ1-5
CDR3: CASSPGQGTQPQHF

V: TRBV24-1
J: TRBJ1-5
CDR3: CATSDDSGGNQPQHF

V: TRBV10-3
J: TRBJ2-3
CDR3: CAISEGAGASDTQYF

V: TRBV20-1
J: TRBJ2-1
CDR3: CSARAGLAESSYNEQFF

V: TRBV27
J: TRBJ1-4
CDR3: CASRLGMTNEKLFF

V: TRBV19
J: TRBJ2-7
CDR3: CASSLRPGLNSYEQYF

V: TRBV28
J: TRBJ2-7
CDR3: CASSRRTSGSYEQYF

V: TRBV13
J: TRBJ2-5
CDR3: CASSSGLGRSETQYF

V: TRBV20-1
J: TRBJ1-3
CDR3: CSARDSAHSGNTIYF

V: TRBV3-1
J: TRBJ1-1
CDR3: CASSPSDRGNTEAFF

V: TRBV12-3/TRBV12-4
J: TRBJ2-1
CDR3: CASRWGLSGTEQFF

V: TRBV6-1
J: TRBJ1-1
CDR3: CASRPTELMNTEAFF

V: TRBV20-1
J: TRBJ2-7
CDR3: CSASTTFLPTSRPFEQYF

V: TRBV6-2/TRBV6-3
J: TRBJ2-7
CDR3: CASSRLYEQYF

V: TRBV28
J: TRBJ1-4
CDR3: CASSFPGTGEGKLFF

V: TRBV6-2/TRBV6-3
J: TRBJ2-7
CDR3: CASLPGGSSYEQYF

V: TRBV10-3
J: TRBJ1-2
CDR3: CAISAGGGGVGGYTF

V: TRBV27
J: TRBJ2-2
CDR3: CASRTLLVFTGELFF

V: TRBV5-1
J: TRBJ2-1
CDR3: CASSLGLAGGPTYNEQFF

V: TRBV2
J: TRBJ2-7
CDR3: CASRHTPGPYEQYF

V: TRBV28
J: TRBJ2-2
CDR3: CASSWTASNTGELFF

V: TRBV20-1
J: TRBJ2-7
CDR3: CSATEHAYEQYF

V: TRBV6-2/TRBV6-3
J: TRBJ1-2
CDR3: CASSYAGLYGYTF

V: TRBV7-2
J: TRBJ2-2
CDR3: CASSPALAGAHGELFF

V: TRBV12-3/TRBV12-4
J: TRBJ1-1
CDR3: CASSFIYSEALF

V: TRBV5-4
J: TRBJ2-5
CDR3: CASSWDRFQETQYF

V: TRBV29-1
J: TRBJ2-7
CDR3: CSVGLAGIHEQYF

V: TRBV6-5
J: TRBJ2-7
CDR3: CASSYSDYLTYEQYF

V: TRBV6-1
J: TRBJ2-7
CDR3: CAIGGQGGNEQYF

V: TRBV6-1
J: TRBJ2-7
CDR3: CASGNGLADLYEQYF

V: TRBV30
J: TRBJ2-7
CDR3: CAYSPGRDYEQYF

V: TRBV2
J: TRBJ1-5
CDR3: CASSRDTGNQPQHF

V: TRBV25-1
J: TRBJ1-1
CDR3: CASSEAGQGRSFF

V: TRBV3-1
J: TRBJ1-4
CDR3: CASSQDRRDRGLGEKLFF

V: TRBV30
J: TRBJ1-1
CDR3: CAGFQGTEAFF

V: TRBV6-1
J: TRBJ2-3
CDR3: CASRRLAGSTDTQYF

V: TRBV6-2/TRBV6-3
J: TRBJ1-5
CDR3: CASSPTDTGGSQPQHF

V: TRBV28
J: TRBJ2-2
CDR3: CASSLAPQGANTGELFF

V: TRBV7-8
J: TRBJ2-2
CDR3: CASSFFWAGNTGELFF

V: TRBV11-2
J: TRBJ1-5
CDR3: CASSLGGAAAGQPQHF

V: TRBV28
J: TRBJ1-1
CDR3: CASSLYTGTGQEAFF

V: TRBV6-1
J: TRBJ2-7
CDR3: CASSPEAAFSYEQYF

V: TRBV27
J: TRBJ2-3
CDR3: CASSSRADGDADTQYF

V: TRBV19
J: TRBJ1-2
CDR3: CASSTDGNYGYTF

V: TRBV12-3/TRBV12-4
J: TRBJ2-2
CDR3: CASSSDRGGTGELFF

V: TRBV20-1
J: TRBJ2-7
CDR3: CSARDVGTTYEQYF

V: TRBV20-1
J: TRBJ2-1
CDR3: CSARDLQGSYNEQFF

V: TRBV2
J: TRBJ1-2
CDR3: CASSVRSIRGYTF

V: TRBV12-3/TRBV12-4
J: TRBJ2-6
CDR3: CASSSPGGAGANVLTF

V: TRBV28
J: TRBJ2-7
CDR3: CASSPRGDRQYF

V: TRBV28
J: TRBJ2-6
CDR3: CASSLGQGGELSGANVLTF